Following are 23 T cell receptor beta chains from one sample sequenced in a study of shared clonotypes between healthy human individuals. The protocol was immunoSEQ multiplex PCR, while the TCRdb copy is restricted to in-frame clones and leaves out a portion. This table holds over 850,000 clones, around 82% found once. The sample consisted of memory CD4+ T cells from PBMCs. The subset: CD45RA-negative fraction. The receptors were gathered from a man between 18 and 35 years old in good health. Some clones in this sample may be carry-over from other donors' samples.

This clone was seen just once. The chain joins TRBV5-1 to TRBJ2-3; 7 bases align to TRBD2. CDR3 size: 16 residues. CDR1 is SGHRS and CDR2 is YFSETQ in the germline V gene. Trimming removed 1 base from V and 0 bases from J; junction bases left unmatched: 5. CDR3 DNA: TGCGCCAGCAGCTTGCCGCTAGCGGATAGCACAGATACGCAGTATTTT. This sequence encodes CASSLPLADSTDTQYF. Looking up the rest from reference TRBV5-1 and TRBJ2-3 gives the full variable domain: KAGVTQTPRYLIKTRGQQVTLSCSPISGHRSVSWYQQTPGQGLQFLFEYFSETQRNKGNFPGRFSGRQFSNSRSEMNVSTLELGDSALYLCASSLPLADSTDTQYFGPGTRLTVL.

J is TRBJ2-7 and V is TRBV5-1; tentative D call: TRBD1 (6 bases). Germline CDR1 is SGHRS and CDR2 is YFSETQ. Trimming took off 4 bases at V and 2 bases at J, with 13 bases between the two ends. The CDR3 runs 14 residues. The CDR3 DNA is TGCGCCAGCAGCCAACAGGGTACCACCTACGAGCAGTACTTC. Translated, it gives CASSQQGTTYEQYF.

On this clone: The sample holds other DNA sequences that translate to the same CDR3. Written as DNA, the CDR3 is TGCGCCAGCAGCTTGGAGCAGCCGAACACCGGGGAGCTGTTTTTT. As protein: CASSLEQPNTGELFF. V usage is TRBV5-1 and J usage is TRBJ2-2; D gene uncertain. Germline V gene data show CDR1 as SGHRS and CDR2 as YFSETQ. This CDR3 is 15 amino acids long. V lost 0 bases, J lost 0 bases, and 6 bases lay in between.

This clone was detected only a few times. V is TRBV6-5 and J is TRBJ2-5, with D perhaps matching TRBD2 (5 bases). Germline lookup yields CDR1 MNHEY and CDR2 SVGAGI. V was cut by 5 bases and J by 2 bases, with 15 bases left in between. The CDR3 is 15 residues long. The CDR3 DNA reads TGTGCCAGCAGTCCAACCCGAGCGGATCAAGAGACCCAGTACTTC. It translates to CASSPTRADQETQYF.

Concerning this clone: A junction boundary mismatches the germline segment, possibly from a read error. The CDR3 is CASSRLVYHETQYF. The CDR3 DNA reads TGTGCCAGCAGTCGACTAGTTTACCATGAGACCCAGTACTTC. The chain couples TRBV6-5 to TRBJ2-5, with D possibly TRBD2 on 6 matching bases. The germline CDR1 and CDR2 sequences are MNHEY and SVGAGI. The length of the CDR3 is 14 residues.

This chain joins TRBV19 and TRBJ2-2; possible D gene TRBD1, 6 bases. Trimming removed 6 bases from V and 1 base from J, with 9 bases in between. CDR3 size: 14 residues. In germline, CDR1 is LNHDA, CDR2 SQIVND (reference sequence). CDR3 bases: TGTGCCAGTAGAACACAGGGGAACACCGGGGAGCTGTTTTTT. Translation: CASRTQGNTGELFF.

The rearrangement links TRBV5-6 to TRBJ1-4, with TRBD1 as a possible D gene (5 bases). This CDR3 has 15 residues. Germline CDR1 and CDR2: SGHDT and YYEEEE. The germline V and J ends were trimmed by 4 bases and 2 bases, with 12 bases remaining between them. CDR3 in amino acids: CASSRLGVTNEKLFF. For the CDR3, the DNA is TGTGCCAGCAGCCGATTGGGGGTGACTAATGAAAAACTGTTTTTT.

The rearrangement links TRBV5-1 to TRBJ2-5; D might be TRBD1 (5 bases). V shed 3 bases and J shed 5 bases, with 29 bases lying between them. This CDR3 spans 19 amino acids. Germline V CDR1 and CDR2: SGHRS, YFSETQ. DNA for the CDR3: TGCGCCAGCAGCTCCCCCCGCGGACAAATAACAGTGGCCGGGGAGACCCAGTACTTC. It translates to CASSSPRGQITVAGETQYF.

The V gene is TRBV5-6, the J gene TRBJ2-5; maybe TRBD1 (6 bases). V lost 4 bases to trimming and J lost 4 bases, with 14 bases between them. Germline CDR1 SGHDT, CDR2 YYEEEE. The CDR3 extends over 14 amino acids. CDR3 amino acids: CASSISGAGETQYF. CDR3 DNA sequence: TGTGCCAGCAGCATCTCAGGGGCAGGAGAGACCCAGTACTTC.

This sequence joins TRBV5-1 and TRBJ2-7; 10 positions match TRBD2. V shed 2 bases, J shed 3 bases, and the junction held 11 bases outside the gene matches. This CDR3 comprises 17 residues. Looked up from germline, CDR1 is SGHRS and CDR2 is YFSETQ. The DNA for the CDR3 is TGCGCCAGCAGCTTCGCTAGCGGGAGTCCCGGGATCTACGAGCAGTACTTC. Encoded protein: CASSFASGSPGIYEQYF. Complete variable domain (other parts from reference TRBV5-1 and TRBJ2-7): KAGVTQTPRYLIKTRGQQVTLSCSPISGHRSVSWYQQTPGQGLQFLFEYFSETQRNKGNFPGRFSGRQFSNSRSEMNVSTLELGDSALYLCASSFASGSPGIYEQYFGPGTRLTVT.

V gene TRBV7-2 combines with J gene TRBJ2-3; 7 bases map to TRBD1. With V trimmed by 4 bases and J by 2 bases, 3 bases remained unmatched. Germline lookup yields CDR1 SGHTA and CDR2 FQGNSA. The CDR3 totals 14 residues. The CDR3 DNA follows: TGTGCCAGCAGCTGGGACAGAAACACAGATACGCAGTATTTT. Its translation: CASSWDRNTDTQYF.

The rearrangement links TRBV29-1 to TRBJ2-1, with D hard to call. V gave up 6 bases and J gave up 3 bases, with 6 bases separating them. Germline loops: CDR1 SQVTM, CDR2 ANQGSEA. This CDR3 comprises 11 residues. The DNA for the CDR3 is TGCAGCGTCTATTTCTACAATGAGCAGTTCTTC. This encodes CSVYFYNEQFF.

The gene calls are TRBV7-2 and TRBJ2-7, with D perhaps given as TRBD1 or TRBD2 (6 bases each). Germline loops: CDR1 SGHTA, CDR2 FQGNSA. V shed 1 base and J shed 0 bases, with 10 bases lying between them. This CDR3 contains 15 residues. The CDR3, as DNA: TGTGCCAGCAGCTTAGAGGGGGGCAGCTCCTACGAGCAGTACTTC. It specifies CASSLEGGSSYEQYF.

The chain recombines TRBV19 with TRBJ1-1; TRBD1 is a possible D gene (6 bases). There are 17 residues in the CDR3. The V end lost 0 bases, the J end lost 3 bases, and 17 bases lay between the germline ends. Germline-derived CDR1 and CDR2 are LNHDA and SQIVND (reference sequence). The CDR3, as DNA: TGTGCCAGTAGTATAGATTTGTTGGGGGACATGGACACTGAAGCTTTCTTT. It specifies CASSIDLLGDMDTEAFF.

This clone was observed a single time. The rearrangement uses TRBV4-1 and TRBJ1-1; D unclear. Trimming removed 1 base at V and 3 bases at J, with 18 bases between. This CDR3 is built from 17 residues. The V gene's germline CDR1 is MGHRA and CDR2 YSYEKL. For the CDR3, the DNA is TGCGCCAGCAGCCAAGCTCAGACTGTACAGACGGACACTGAAGCTTTCTTT. Its protein product is CASSQAQTVQTDTEAFF.

Remarks on this clone: Different DNA sequences within this sample yield the same CDR3. This chain joins TRBV10-1 and TRBJ2-3, with D unresolved. The CDR3 covers 12 residues. Germline V gene sequence: CDR1 WNHNN, CDR2 SYGVQD (reference sequence). Trimming left V 3 bases short and J 4 bases short, with 5 bases between. The CDR3 spells CASSENADTQYF. The CDR3 nucleotides are TGCGCCAGCAGTGAAAATGCAGATACGCAGTATTTT.

This chain joins TRBV4-2 and TRBJ2-1; 10 bases are shared with TRBD2. Germline V CDR1 and CDR2: LGHNA, YNFKEQ. The CDR3 totals 16 residues. V shed 6 bases and J 8 bases; nucleotides not matched to a gene: 13. The CDR3: CASRWGASGSLDEQFF. DNA of the CDR3: TGTGCCAGCAGGTGGGGAGCTAGCGGGAGTCTGGATGAGCAGTTCTTC.

The J gene is TRBJ1-1, the V gene TRBV6-6; D remains unclear. Trimming stripped 2 bases from V and 1 base from J, with 11 bases between. The CDR3 spans 15 residues. Germline CDR1 is MNHNY and CDR2 is SVGAGI (reference sequence). The CDR3 DNA follows: TGTGCCAGCAGTTACGGCGGCAGCCGGAACACTGAAGCTTTCTTT. It is translated as CASSYGGSRNTEAFF.

The V gene is TRBV28, the J gene TRBJ2-1; possibly TRBD1 or TRBD2 for D (7 bases each). Germline CDR1 and CDR2: MDHEN and SYDVKM. The CDR3 is made up of 16 amino acids. V was pared by 5 bases and J by 5 bases, with 19 bases between. CDR3 amino acids: CASSLYQGRGHNEQFF. CDR3 nucleotide sequence: TGTGCCAGCAGTCTCTACCAAGGGAGGGGGCACAATGAGCAGTTCTTC.

J is TRBJ1-2 and V is TRBV5-1, with 8 bases identical to TRBD1. V shed 0 bases and J 4 bases; nucleotides not matched to a gene: 17. The V gene's germline CDR1 is SGHRS and CDR2 YFSETQ. This CDR3 has 19 amino acids. In DNA, the CDR3 is TGCGCCAGCAGCTTGGGGCTACTTGGCCCGGACAGGGACGTCTATGGCTACACCTTC. Its protein product is CASSLGLLGPDRDVYGYTF.

This chain uses TRBV7-9 with TRBJ2-1; D not certain. V was pared by 0 bases and J by 1 base, with 10 bases between. The germline gives CDR1 SEHNR, CDR2 FQNEAQ (reference sequence). CDR3 length: 16 amino acids. This CDR3 reads CASSLANRLSYNEQFF. The CDR3 bases are TGTGCCAGCAGCTTAGCAAACCGGCTTTCCTACAATGAGCAGTTCTTC.

The chain couples TRBV27 to TRBJ2-1; 9 positions match TRBD2. The V gene's germline CDR1 is MNHEY and CDR2 SMNVEV (reference sequence). CDR3 length: 14 amino acids. The V segment lost 11 bases and the J segment 3 bases; nucleotides outside the gene matches: 8. CDR3 sequence: CASVAGVGYNEQFF. Here the CDR3 DNA reads TGTGCCTCTGTAGCGGGAGTCGGCTACAATGAGCAGTTCTTC.

This rearrangement joins TRBV12-5 to TRBJ2-7; the match to TRBD1 covers 10 bases. Trimming at V came to 1 base and at J to 8 bases, leaving 8 bases not matched to a gene. The CDR3 has 15 residues. The germline V gene has CDR1 LGHNT and CDR2 FRNRAP. The CDR3 here is CASGLASTGGLQQYF. The CDR3 DNA sequence: TGTGCTAGTGGTTTGGCTTCGACAGGGGGCCTGCAGCAGTACTTC.